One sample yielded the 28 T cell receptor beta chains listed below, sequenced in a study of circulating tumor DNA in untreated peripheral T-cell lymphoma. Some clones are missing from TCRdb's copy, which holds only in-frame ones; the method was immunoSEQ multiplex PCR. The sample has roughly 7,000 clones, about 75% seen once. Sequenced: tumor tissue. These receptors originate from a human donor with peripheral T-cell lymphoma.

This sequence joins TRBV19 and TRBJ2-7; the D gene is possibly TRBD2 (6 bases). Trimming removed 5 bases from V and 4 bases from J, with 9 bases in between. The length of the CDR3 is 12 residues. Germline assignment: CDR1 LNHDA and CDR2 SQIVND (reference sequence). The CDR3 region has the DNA TGTGCCAGTAGTCCTGGAGGGTACGAGCAGTACTTC. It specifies CASSPGGYEQYF.

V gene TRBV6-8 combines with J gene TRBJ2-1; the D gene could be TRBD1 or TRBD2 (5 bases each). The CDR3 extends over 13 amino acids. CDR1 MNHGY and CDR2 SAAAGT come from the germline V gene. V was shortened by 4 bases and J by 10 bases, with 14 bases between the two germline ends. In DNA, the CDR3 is TGTGCCAGCAGTTCCACTAGGGGTTTGGAGCAGTTCTTC. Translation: CASSSTRGLEQFF.

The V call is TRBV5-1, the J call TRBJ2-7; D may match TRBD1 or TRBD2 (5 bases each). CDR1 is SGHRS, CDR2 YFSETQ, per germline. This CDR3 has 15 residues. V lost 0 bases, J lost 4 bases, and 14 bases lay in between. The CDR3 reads CASSLDIGARYEQYF. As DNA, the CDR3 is TGCGCCAGCAGCTTGGATATCGGGGCGAGATACGAGCAGTACTTC.

The CDR3 nucleotides are TGTGCCAGCAGTCCGCAGGGAGGGACGTACTATGGCTACACCTTC. This sequence encodes CASSPQGGTYYGYTF. The genes are TRBV6-8 and TRBJ1-2; TRBD1 is a possible D gene (5 bases). CDR3 length: 15 residues. Per the germline V gene, CDR1 is MNHGY and CDR2 is SAAAGT. The germline V and J ends were trimmed by 5 bases and 3 bases, with 16 bases remaining between them.

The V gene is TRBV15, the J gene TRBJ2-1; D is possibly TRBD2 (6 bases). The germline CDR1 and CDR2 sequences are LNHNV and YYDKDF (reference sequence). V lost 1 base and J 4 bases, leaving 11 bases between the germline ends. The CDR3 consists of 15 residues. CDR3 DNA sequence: TGTGCCACCAGCAGAGTAGCGGAGCCGTACAATGAGCAGTTCTTC. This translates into CATSRVAEPYNEQFF.

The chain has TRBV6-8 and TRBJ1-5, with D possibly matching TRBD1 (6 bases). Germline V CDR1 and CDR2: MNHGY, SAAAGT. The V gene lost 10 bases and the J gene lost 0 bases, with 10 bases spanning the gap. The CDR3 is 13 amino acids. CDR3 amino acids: CAIGGYSNQPQHF. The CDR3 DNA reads TGTGCCATAGGGGGTTATAGCAATCAGCCCCAGCATTTT.

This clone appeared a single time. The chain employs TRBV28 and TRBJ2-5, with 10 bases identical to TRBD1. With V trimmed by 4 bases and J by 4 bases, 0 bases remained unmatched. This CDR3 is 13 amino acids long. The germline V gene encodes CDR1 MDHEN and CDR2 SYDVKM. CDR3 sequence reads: CASSWTGGETQYF. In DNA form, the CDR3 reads TGTGCCAGCAGTTGGACAGGGGGAGAGACCCAGTACTTC.

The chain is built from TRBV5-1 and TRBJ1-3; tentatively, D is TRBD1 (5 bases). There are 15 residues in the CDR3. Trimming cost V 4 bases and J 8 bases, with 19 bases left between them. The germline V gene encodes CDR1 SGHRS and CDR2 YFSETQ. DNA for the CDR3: TGCGCCAGCAGCCTCTCCGGGGTGGGGCGAGACACCATATATTTT. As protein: CASSLSGVGRDTIYF. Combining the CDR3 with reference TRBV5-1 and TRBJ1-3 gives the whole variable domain KAGVTQTPRYLIKTRGQQVTLSCSPISGHRSVSWYQQTPGQGLQFLFEYFSETQRNKGNFPGRFSGRQFSNSRSEMNVSTLELGDSALYLCASSLSGVGRDTIYFGEGSWLTVV.

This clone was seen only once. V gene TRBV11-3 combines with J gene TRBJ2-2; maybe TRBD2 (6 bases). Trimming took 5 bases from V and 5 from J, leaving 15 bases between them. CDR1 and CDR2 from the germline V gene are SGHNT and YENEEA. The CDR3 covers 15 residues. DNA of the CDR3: TGTGCCAGCAGCCCCAGTTATCGGGGGACCGGGGAGCTGTTTTTT. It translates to CASSPSYRGTGELFF.

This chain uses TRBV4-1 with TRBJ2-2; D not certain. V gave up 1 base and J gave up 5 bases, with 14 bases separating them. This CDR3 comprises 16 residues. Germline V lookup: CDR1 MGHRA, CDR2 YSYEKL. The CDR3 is CASSQGMGKLTGELFF. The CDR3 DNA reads TGCGCCAGCAGCCAAGGGATGGGAAAACTGACCGGGGAGCTGTTTTTT.

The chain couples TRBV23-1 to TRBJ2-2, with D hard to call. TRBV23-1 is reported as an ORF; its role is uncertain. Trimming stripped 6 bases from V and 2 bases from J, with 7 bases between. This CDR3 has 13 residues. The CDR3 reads CASSLVNTGELFF. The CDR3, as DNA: TGCGCCAGCAGCTTGGTTAACACCGGGGAGCTGTTTTTT.

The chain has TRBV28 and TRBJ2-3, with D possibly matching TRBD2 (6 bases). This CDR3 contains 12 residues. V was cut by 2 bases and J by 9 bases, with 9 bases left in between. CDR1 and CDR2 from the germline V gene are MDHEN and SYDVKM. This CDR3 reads CASSLTSPTQYF. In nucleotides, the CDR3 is TGTGCCAGCAGTTTAACTAGCCCGACGCAGTATTTT.

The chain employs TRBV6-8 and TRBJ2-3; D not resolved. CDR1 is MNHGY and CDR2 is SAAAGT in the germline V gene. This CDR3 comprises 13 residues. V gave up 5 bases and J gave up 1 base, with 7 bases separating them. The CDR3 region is CASSPGGTDTQYF. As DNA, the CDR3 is TGTGCCAGCAGTCCCGGAGGCACAGATACGCAGTATTTT.

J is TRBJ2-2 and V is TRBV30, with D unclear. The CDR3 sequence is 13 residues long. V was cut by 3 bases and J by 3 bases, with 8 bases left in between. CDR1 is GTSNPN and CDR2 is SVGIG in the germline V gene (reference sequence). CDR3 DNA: TGTGCCTGGAGGCGTGAGGACACCGGGGAGCTGTTTTTT. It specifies CAWRREDTGELFF. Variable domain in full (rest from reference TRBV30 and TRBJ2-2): SQTIHQWPATLVQPVGSPLSLECTVEGTSNPNLYWYRQAAGRGLQLLFYSVGIGQISSEVPQNLSASRPQDRQFILSSKKLLLSDSGFYLCAWRREDTGELFFGEGSRLTVL.

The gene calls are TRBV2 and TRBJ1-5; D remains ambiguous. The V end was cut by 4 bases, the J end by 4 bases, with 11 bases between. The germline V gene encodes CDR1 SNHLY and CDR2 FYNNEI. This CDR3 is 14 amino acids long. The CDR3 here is CASSVGVRNQPQHF. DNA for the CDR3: TGTGCCAGCAGTGTGGGTGTTCGGAATCAGCCCCAGCATTTT.

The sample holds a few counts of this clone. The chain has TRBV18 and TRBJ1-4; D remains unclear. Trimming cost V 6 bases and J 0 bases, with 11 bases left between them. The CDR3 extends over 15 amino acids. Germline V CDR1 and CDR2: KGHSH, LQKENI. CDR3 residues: CASSPTDATNEKLFF. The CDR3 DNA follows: TGTGCCAGCTCGCCTACAGATGCAACTAATGAAAAACTGTTTTTT.

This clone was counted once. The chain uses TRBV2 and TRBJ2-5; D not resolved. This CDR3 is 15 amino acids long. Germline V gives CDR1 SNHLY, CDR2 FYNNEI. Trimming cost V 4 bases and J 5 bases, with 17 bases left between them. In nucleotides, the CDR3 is TGTGCCAGCAGTGTAAACCCTCGGATTGGGGAGACCCAGTACTTC. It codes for CASSVNPRIGETQYF. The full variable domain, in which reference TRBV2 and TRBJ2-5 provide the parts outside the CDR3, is EPEVTQTPSHQVTQMGQEVILRCVPISNHLYFYWYRQILGQKVEFLVSFYNNEISEKSEIFDDQFSVERPDGSNFTLKIRSTKLEDSAMYFCASSVNPRIGETQYFGPGTRLLVL.

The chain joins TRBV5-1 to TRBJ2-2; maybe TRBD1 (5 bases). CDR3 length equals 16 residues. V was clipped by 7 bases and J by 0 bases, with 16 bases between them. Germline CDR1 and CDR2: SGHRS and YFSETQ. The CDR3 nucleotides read TGCGCCAGCGCTCTACTCGGACACCCGAACACCGGGGAGCTGTTTTTT. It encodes CASALLGHPNTGELFF.

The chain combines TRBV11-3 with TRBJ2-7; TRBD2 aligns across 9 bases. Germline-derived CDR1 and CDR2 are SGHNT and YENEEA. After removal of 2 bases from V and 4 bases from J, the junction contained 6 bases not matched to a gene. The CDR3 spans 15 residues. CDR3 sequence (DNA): TGTGCCAGCAGCTTAAGCGGGAGGACAGAATACGAGCAGTACTTC. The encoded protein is CASSLSGRTEYEQYF. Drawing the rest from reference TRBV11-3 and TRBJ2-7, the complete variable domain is EAGVVQSPRYKIIEKKQPVAFWCNPISGHNTLYWYLQNLGQGPELLIRYENEEAVDDSQLPKDRFSAERLKGVDSTLKIQPAELGDSAVYLCASSLSGRTEYEQYFGPGTRLTVT.

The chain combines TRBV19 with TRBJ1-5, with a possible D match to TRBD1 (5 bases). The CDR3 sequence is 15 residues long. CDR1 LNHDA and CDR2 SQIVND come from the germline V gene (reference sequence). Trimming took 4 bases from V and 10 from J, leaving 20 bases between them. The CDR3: CASSKSGLGIQPQHF. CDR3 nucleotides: TGTGCCAGTAGTAAGTCGGGACTGGGAATTCAACCCCAGCATTTT.

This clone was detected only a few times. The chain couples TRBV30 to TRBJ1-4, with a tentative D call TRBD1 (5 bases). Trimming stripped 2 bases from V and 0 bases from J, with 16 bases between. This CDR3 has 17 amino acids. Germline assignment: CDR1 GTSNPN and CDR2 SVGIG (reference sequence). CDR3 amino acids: CAWSSGLLGPTNEKLFF. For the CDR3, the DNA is TGTGCCTGGAGTTCGGGGCTTCTTGGCCCAACTAATGAAAAACTGTTTTTT. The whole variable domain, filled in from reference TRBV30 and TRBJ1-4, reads SQTIHQWPATLVQPVGSPLSLECTVEGTSNPNLYWYRQAAGRGLQLLFYSVGIGQISSEVPQNLSASRPQDRQFILSSKKLLLSDSGFYLCAWSSGLLGPTNEKLFFGSGTQLSVL.

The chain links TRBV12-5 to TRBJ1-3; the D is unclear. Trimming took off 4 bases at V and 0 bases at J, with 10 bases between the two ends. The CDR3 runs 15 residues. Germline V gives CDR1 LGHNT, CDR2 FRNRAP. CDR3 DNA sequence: TGTGCTAGTGGTTCCGGTGCCCGCTCTGGAAACACCATATATTTT. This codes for CASGSGARSGNTIYF. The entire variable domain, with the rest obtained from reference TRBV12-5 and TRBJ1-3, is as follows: DARVTQTPRHKVTEMGQEVTMRCQPILGHNTVFWYRQTMMQGLELLAYFRNRAPLDDSGMPKDRFSAEMPDATLATLKIQPSEPRDSAVYFCASGSGARSGNTIYFGEGSWLTVV.

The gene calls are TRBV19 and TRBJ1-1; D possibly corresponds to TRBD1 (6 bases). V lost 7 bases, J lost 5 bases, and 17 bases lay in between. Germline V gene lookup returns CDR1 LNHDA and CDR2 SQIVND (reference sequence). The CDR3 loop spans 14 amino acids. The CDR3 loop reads CASTPRGGWTEAFF. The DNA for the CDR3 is TGTGCCAGTACCCCCCGGGGGGGCTGGACTGAAGCTTTCTTT.

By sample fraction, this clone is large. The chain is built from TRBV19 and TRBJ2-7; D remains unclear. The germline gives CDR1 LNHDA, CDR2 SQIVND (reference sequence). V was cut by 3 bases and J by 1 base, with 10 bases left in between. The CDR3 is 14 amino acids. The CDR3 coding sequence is TGTGCCAGTAGTATGTCGAGCCCATCCTACGAGCAGTACTTC. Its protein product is CASSMSSPSYEQYF.

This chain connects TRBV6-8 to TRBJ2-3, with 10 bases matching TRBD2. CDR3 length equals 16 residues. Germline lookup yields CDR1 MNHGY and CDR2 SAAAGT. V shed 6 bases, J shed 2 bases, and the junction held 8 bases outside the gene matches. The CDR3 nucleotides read TGTGCCAGCAGCCCCTCAGCGGGAGGGTACACAGATACGCAGTATTTT. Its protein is CASSPSAGGYTDTQYF.

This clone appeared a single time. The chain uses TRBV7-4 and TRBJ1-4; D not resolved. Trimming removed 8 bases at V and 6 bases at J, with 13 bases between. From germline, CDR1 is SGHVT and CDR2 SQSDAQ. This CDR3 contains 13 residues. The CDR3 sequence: CASGDVGYEKLFF. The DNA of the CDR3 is TGTGCCAGCGGCGACGTGGGGTATGAAAAACTGTTTTTT.

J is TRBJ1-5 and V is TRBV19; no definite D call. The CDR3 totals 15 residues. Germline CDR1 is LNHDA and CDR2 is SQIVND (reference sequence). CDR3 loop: CTTTISPGSNQPQHF. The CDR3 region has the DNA TGTACCACCACTATTTCCCCGGGAAGCAATCAGCCCCAGCATTTT.

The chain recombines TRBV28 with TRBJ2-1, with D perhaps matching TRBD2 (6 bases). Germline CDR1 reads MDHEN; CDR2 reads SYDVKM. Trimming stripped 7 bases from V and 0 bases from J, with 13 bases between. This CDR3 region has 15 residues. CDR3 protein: CASTLDGGSYNEQFF. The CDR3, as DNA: TGTGCCAGCACCCTTGACGGGGGCTCCTACAATGAGCAGTTCTTC.